A selection of T cell receptor beta chains follows, all from one sample in a study of blood T cell repertoires in COVID-19. The method was immunoSEQ multiplex PCR; TCRdb's version includes in-frame clones alone and lacks a portion of them. Of 60,000 to 85,000 clones listed, less than 90% are singletons. Sequencing used peripheral blood. All receptors derive from a man in his fifties with active COVID-19. CDR3s include the opening cysteine and the closing phenylalanine or tryptophan. Fields, in order: clone size, J gene, D gene, V gene, CDR3 protein, CDR3 DNA. D genes are given only for firm matches. Where a row states a size, it is once, few, many or the class of an expanded clone; other rows omit it.

>NA|TRBJ2-7|NA|TRBV27
CASRIQGEYEQYF
TGTGCCAGCAGAATACAGGGCGAATACGAGCAGTACTTC
>NA|TRBJ1-5|TRBD1|TRBV5-5
CASSPTGDRSNQPQHF
TGTGCCAGCAGCCCGACGGGGGACAGATCTAATCAGCCCCAGCATTTT
>once|TRBJ2-1|NA|TRBV29-1
CSALPGNNEQFF
TGCAGCGCCCTACCGGGAAACAATGAGCAGTTCTTC
>NA|TRBJ2-5|NA|TRBV28
CASSWGVGGVGGQETQYF
TGTGCCAGCAGTTGGGGGGTTGGCGGGGTCGGAGGACAAGAGACCCAGTACTTC
>NA|TRBJ2-7|TRBD1|TRBV6-5
CASRGQGWYEQYF
TGTGCCAGCAGGGGACAGGGCTGGTACGAGCAGTACTTC
>NA|TRBJ2-1|TRBD2|TRBV19
CASSRDSGRYEQFF
TGTGCCAGTAGTAGGGATAGCGGGAGGTATGAGCAGTTCTTC
>NA|TRBJ2-3|NA|TRBV19
CASRGGSTDTQYF
TGTGCCAGTAGGGGGGGTAGCACAGATACGCAGTATTTT
>few|TRBJ2-1|TRBD2|TRBV7-9
CASSQTSGIPLVENEQFF
TGTGCCAGCAGTCAAACTAGCGGGATCCCATTGGTCGAAAATGAGCAGTTCTTC
>few|TRBJ2-2|TRBD1|TRBV5-6
CARERQGANTGELFF
TGTGCCAGGGAACGACAGGGGGCGAACACCGGGGAGCTGTTTTTT
>NA|TRBJ1-4|TRBD1|TRBV27
CASSPTTGRTTNEKLFF
TGTGCCAGCAGTCCTACGACAGGGCGTACAACTAATGAAAAACTGTTTTTT
>NA|TRBJ1-4|NA|TRBV11-1
CASSRDNGEKLFF
TGTGCCAGCAGCCGGGACAACGGGGAAAAACTGTTTTTT
>NA|TRBJ1-1|TRBD1|TRBV5-8
CASSLTGAEAFF
TGTGCCAGCAGCTTAACAGGGGCAGAAGCTTTCTTT
>NA|TRBJ2-5|NA|TRBV5-4
CASSFVGGRETQYF
TGTGCCAGCAGCTTCGTGGGAGGCCGAGAGACCCAGTACTTC
>NA|TRBJ2-1|NA|TRBV18
CASSPQRVSSYNEQFF
TGTGCCAGCTCACCACAACGGGTGAGCTCCTACAATGAGCAGTTCTTC
>NA|TRBJ2-2|TRBD2|TRBV7-8
CASSSNVRREGTGELFF
TGTGCCAGCAGCTCGAATGTTAGGAGGGAGGGCACCGGGGAGCTGTTTTTT
>NA|TRBJ2-7|NA|TRBV14
CASSQGGFAYEQYF
TGTGCCAGCAGCCAGGGCGGGTTCGCCTACGAGCAGTACTTC